Detailed here is one T cell receptor beta chain. This entry belongs to a study of blood T cell repertoires in COVID-19. Across the study: COVID-19 samples collected from the United States, Italy and Spain covered acute and convalescent phases. Sample material is recorded as cDNA or gDNA derived from T cells, B-cell-depleted T cells, or PBMCs.

A Seattle source enrolled patients during active infection and followed them longitudinally. The junction had 5 bases not matched to a gene; V was cut back by 7 bases and J by 4 bases. CDR3 length: 13 residues. Per the germline V gene, CDR1 is MNHEY and CDR2 is SMNVEV (reference sequence). Source study methods: Scientists estimated how many nucleated cells there were by amplifying reference gene primers. This table comes from immunoSEQ multiplex PCR, and its TCRdb copy is limited to in-frame clones, with some not included. The DNA gave D and trimming, while V, J and clone size come from that table. The sample lists nearly 350,000 clones, over 80% occurring once.

The sequence derives from a woman aged 50 to 60 with COVID-19, enrolled during active disease. V is TRBV27 and J is TRBJ1-2, with 8 positions matching TRBD1. The sequencing sample was made of peripheral blood. The CDR3 nucleotides read TGTGCCAGCACCCCACAGGGGGGCTATGGCTACACCTTC. It translates to CASTPQGGYGYTF.